The clone carrying this T cell receptor (beta chain) was picked up a small number of times. Its cognate antigen is unknown. The sample is drawn from a study of cytomegalovirus exposure and HLA in healthy donors. Whole-study results and caveats: Equally common other TCR beta chains were less clonally expanded than HLA-associated ones, a later analysis found.

Vbeta (60) and Jbeta (13) primers were used in the PCR. Assay used: immunoSEQ multiplex PCR; TCRdb lists only in-frame clones, some missing. The sample records 200,000 or so clones, about 83% being singletons. This receptor was identified in a woman aged 25 to 45 in good health and CMV-seropositive. The sequenced sample consisted of PBMCs.

CDR3 sequence: CASSPTSGGYNEQFF. CDR3 DNA sequence: TGTGCCAGCAGTCCGACTAGCGGGGGTTACAATGAGCAGTTCTTC. The rearrangement links TRBV6-6 to TRBJ2-1; 12 bases are a match to TRBD2. The CDR3 length is 15 residues. In germline, CDR1 is MNHNY, CDR2 SVGAGI (reference sequence). The ends lost 5 bases at V and 4 bases at J; junction bases unmatched: 3.